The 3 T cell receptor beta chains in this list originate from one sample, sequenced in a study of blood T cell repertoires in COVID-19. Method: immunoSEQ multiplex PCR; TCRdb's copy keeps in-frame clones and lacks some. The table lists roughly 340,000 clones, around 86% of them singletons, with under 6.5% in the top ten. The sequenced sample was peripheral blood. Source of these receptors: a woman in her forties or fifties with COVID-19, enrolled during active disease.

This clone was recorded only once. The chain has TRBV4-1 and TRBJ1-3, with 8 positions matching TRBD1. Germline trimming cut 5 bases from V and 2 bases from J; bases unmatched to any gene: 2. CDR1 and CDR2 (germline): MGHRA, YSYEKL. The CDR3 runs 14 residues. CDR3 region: CASSRQGPGNTIYF. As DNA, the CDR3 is TGCGCCAGCAGCAGACAGGGGCCTGGAAACACCATATATTTT.

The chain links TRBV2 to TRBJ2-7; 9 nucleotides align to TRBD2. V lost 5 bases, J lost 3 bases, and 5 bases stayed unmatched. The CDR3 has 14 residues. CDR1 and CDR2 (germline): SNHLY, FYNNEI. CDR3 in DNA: TGTGCCAGCAGTCCGGGACTAGCCTTCTACGAGCAGTACTTC. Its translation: CASSPGLAFYEQYF.

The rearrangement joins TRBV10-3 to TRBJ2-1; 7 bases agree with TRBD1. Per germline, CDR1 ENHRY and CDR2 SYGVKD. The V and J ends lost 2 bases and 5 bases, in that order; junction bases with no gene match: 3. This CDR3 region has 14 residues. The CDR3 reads CAISEATGDNEQFF. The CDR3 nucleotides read TGTGCCATCAGTGAGGCAACAGGGGACAATGAGCAGTTCTTC.